One and the same sample provided the 17 T cell receptor beta chains below, sequenced in a study of blood T cells in healthy people across ages. A second PCR of 7 to 11 cycles used a sample-barcoded 5' primer and a J-beta primer mix. TCRdb fed the 5' RACE reads into MiXCR, producing one record per CDR3 protein. The repertoire holds 1.5 million to 2 million distinct CDR3 sequences, with roughly 49% as singletons. Source material: blood. These receptors came from a woman between 35 and 50 years old in good health.

In this sample, this clonotype turned up a few times. This chain uses TRBV7-3 with TRBJ2-1, with 8 bases identical to TRBD2. Trimming removed 1 base from V and 7 bases from J; junction bases left unmatched: 6. This CDR3 comprises 15 residues. Germline assignment: CDR1 SGHTA and CDR2 FQGTGA. CDR3 nucleotide sequence: TGTGCCAGCAGCTTAAACAACGGGGGGGCAAATGAGCAGTTCTTC. This encodes CASSLNNGGANEQFF.

There are a few counts of this clonotype. This rearrangement joins TRBV7-2 to TRBJ2-7, with a weak D call TRBD1 (5 bases). V was shortened by 8 bases and J by 5 bases, with 13 bases between the two germline ends. Germline V gene lookup returns CDR1 SGHTA and CDR2 FQGNSA. The CDR3 runs to 12 residues. The CDR3 is CASPRRVDEQYF. The CDR3 nucleotides are TGTGCCAGCCCCCGCAGGGTGGACGAGCAGTACTTC.

This clonotype was seen more than once but under ten times. The chain combines TRBV7-9 with TRBJ1-2; D gene ambiguous. Trimming cost V 1 base and J 7 bases, with 7 bases left between them. Germline loops: CDR1 SEHNR, CDR2 FQNEAQ (reference sequence). This CDR3 comprises 12 residues. This chain's CDR3 is CASSLDLFGYTF. The CDR3, as DNA: TGTGCCAGCAGCTTAGATCTTTTTGGCTACACCTTC.

This clonotype came up a few times. The J gene is TRBJ2-3, the V gene TRBV20-1; D unresolved. Per the germline V gene, CDR1 is DFQATT and CDR2 is SNEGSKA (reference sequence). The CDR3 totals 14 residues. With 1 base removed from V and 0 bases from J, the gap between germline ends came to 8 bases. The CDR3 protein is CSARGSPSTDTQYF. In DNA form, the CDR3 reads TGCAGTGCTAGAGGCAGTCCTAGCACAGATACGCAGTATTTT.

This clonotype was observed a few times. The V call is TRBV6-5, the J call TRBJ2-5; 9 bases fit TRBD2. Per the germline V gene, CDR1 is MNHEY and CDR2 is SVGAGI. This CDR3 has 19 amino acids. The V segment lost 2 bases and the J segment 3 bases; nucleotides outside the gene matches: 16. The CDR3 DNA is TGTGCCAGCAGTTACGTTCTAGCGGGAATCAATCGAGTCAAAGAGACCCAGTACTTC. It specifies CASSYVLAGINRVKETQYF.

This chain uses TRBV7-2 with TRBJ1-5; D unresolved. Germline V CDR1 and CDR2: SGHTA, FQGNSA. V lost 5 bases to trimming and J lost 4 bases, with 15 bases between them. The CDR3 sequence is 15 residues long. CDR3 protein: CASSPQSVGNQPQHF. The CDR3 DNA sequence: TGTGCCAGCAGCCCACAAAGCGTCGGTAATCAGCCCCAGCATTTT.

The chain joins TRBV5-1 to TRBJ2-1; 10 bases match TRBD2. The CDR3 extends over 17 amino acids. The germline V gene has CDR1 SGHRS and CDR2 YFSETQ. The V segment lost 2 bases and the J segment 0 bases; nucleotides outside the gene matches: 5. Written as DNA, the CDR3 is TGCGCCAGCAGCTTAACTAGCGGGGCCGGCTCCTACAATGAGCAGTTCTTC. Residues: CASSLTSGAGSYNEQFF. The full variable domain, with the rest looked up from reference TRBV5-1 and TRBJ2-1, is KAGVTQTPRYLIKTRGQQVTLSCSPISGHRSVSWYQQTPGQGLQFLFEYFSETQRNKGNFPGRFSGRQFSNSRSEMNVSTLELGDSALYLCASSLTSGAGSYNEQFFGPGTRLTVL.

The chain joins TRBV5-1 to TRBJ2-5; D is unclear. The CDR3 length is 15 residues. Germline lookup yields CDR1 SGHRS and CDR2 YFSETQ. V was clipped by 0 bases and J by 1 base, with 10 bases between them. The chain's CDR3 is CASSLVGLGQETQYF. The CDR3, as DNA: TGCGCCAGCAGCTTGGTGGGTCTGGGCCAAGAGACCCAGTACTTC.

V and J are TRBV15 and TRBJ2-1; 11 bases align to TRBD2. This CDR3 is built from 18 residues. After removal of 3 bases from V and 1 base from J, the junction contained 8 bases not matched to a gene. Germline V lookup: CDR1 LNHNV, CDR2 YYDKDF (reference sequence). In DNA, the CDR3 is TGTGCCACCAGCAGTGGATTAGCGGGGGGGCTTTCCTACAATGAGCAGTTCTTC. Protein: CATSSGLAGGLSYNEQFF.

CDR3 bases: TGTGCCAGCAGCCAGGGACTACCGGAGAGTGGGACCGGGGAGCTGTTTTTT. Translating it yields CASSQGLPESGTGELFF. The V and J genes are TRBV4-2 and TRBJ2-2, with 7 bases identical to TRBD2. The CDR3 is 17 amino acids. V lost 3 bases, J lost 5 bases, and 12 bases stayed unmatched. Germline V gene data show CDR1 as LGHNA and CDR2 as YNFKEQ.

V is TRBV20-1 and J is TRBJ2-3, with D possibly TRBD1 on 5 matching bases. V lost 5 bases to trimming and J lost 1 base, with 13 bases between them. Germline lookup yields CDR1 DFQATT and CDR2 SNEGSKA (reference sequence). CDR3 length: 14 amino acids. The CDR3 protein is CSAPTAVGTDTQYF. The CDR3, as DNA: TGCAGTGCTCCGACAGCCGTCGGCACAGATACGCAGTATTTT.

This chain connects TRBV6-5 to TRBJ1-6, with a weak D call TRBD1 (5 bases). Looked up from germline, CDR1 is MNHEY and CDR2 is SVGAGI. CDR3 length: 13 amino acids. Trimming took 6 bases from V and 14 from J, leaving 17 bases between them. The CDR3 is CASRAGSSKSLHF. The CDR3, as DNA: TGTGCCAGCAGGGCAGGGTCGTCGAAATCCCTCCACTTT.

The chain has TRBV15 and TRBJ2-1; 9 nucleotides align to TRBD1. The junction had 7 bases not matched to a gene; V was cut back by 0 bases and J by 4 bases. The CDR3 runs 17 residues. Germline CDR1 LNHNV, CDR2 YYDKDF (reference sequence). CDR3 residues: CATSREKTGGPYNEQFF. CDR3 DNA sequence: TGTGCCACCAGCAGAGAAAAAACAGGGGGCCCTTACAATGAGCAGTTCTTC. Complete variable domain (other parts from reference TRBV15 and TRBJ2-1): DAMVIQNPRYQVTQFGKPVTLSCSQTLNHNVMYWYQQKSSQAPKLLFHYYDKDFNNEADTPDNFQSRRPNTSFCFLDIRSPGLGDTAMYLCATSREKTGGPYNEQFFGPGTRLTVL.

This clonotype turned up a few times. V usage is TRBV27 and J usage is TRBJ2-5; weak D call: TRBD1 (6 bases). The DNA end is a closer match to TRBJ2-7, so the J assignment may be wrong. CDR3 length: 15 residues. Germline V gives CDR1 MNHEY, CDR2 SMNVEV (reference sequence). As DNA, the CDR3 is TGTGCCAGCAGTTTGTCTCAGGGGAGAAATGACGAGCAGTACTTC. Translating it yields CASSLSQGRNDEQYF.

This clonotype appeared once. V and J are TRBV9 and TRBJ2-3, with D possibly matching TRBD2 (5 bases). Germline CDR1 SGDLS, CDR2 YYNGEE. V was clipped by 0 bases and J by 2 bases, with 13 bases between them. The CDR3 consists of 16 residues. The CDR3 here is CASSVGSRGTTDTQYF. The CDR3 nucleotides are TGTGCCAGCAGCGTAGGTAGCCGGGGAACCACAGATACGCAGTATTTT.

This chain joins TRBV6-2 or TRBV6-3 and TRBJ1-2; D is perhaps TRBD1 (5 bases). CDR3 length: 15 residues. Trimming pared 2 bases from V and 0 bases from J, leaving 10 bases between. Germline V CDR1 and CDR2: MNHEY, SVGEGT. The CDR3 sequence: CASSYPSGTNYGYTF. The CDR3 DNA reads TGTGCCAGCAGTTACCCCTCAGGGACTAACTATGGCTACACCTTC.

The chain joins TRBV2 to TRBJ2-1, with TRBD1 identical over 8 bases. The germline gives CDR1 SNHLY, CDR2 FYNNEI. Germline trimming cut 2 bases from V and 10 bases from J; bases unmatched to any gene: 7. This CDR3 has 14 amino acids. CDR3 in amino acids: CASSEFLTGGEQFF. CDR3 sequence (DNA): TGTGCCAGCAGTGAATTTTTAACAGGGGGAGAGCAGTTCTTC.